This T cell receptor beta chain originates from a study of blood T cell repertoires in COVID-19. Authors' processing steps: Amplifying reference gene primers gave estimates of nucleated cell counts. Using immunoSEQ multiplex PCR, the repertoire was profiled, and TCRdb retains in-frame clones only, with some absent. V and J calls and clone size follow that table, whereas D and trimming were derived from the DNA. Altogether about 260,000 clones are present, approximately 86% being singletons, with the ten largest covering 2.2%. Germline CDR1 and CDR2: SGHDN and FVKESK. The CDR3 loop spans 16 amino acids. With 4 bases removed from V and 4 bases from J, the gap between germline ends came to 19 bases.

This rearrangement joins TRBV14 to TRBJ2-5; the D gene is possibly TRBD2 (6 bases). Sequenced input: peripheral blood. The origin of this receptor is a woman aged 45-65 years who had recovered from COVID-19. The CDR3 DNA sequence: TGTGCCAGCAGCCGATATCGGGCTAGCGAGGGAGAGACCCAGTACTTC. As protein: CASSRYRASEGETQYF.